The clone carrying this T cell receptor beta chain showed up just once. Its antigen is still unknown. The sample is drawn from a study of T cell responses to AZD1222 COVID-19 vaccine. Study results and limitations: Clonal diversity may have been underestimated, and the donors were mostly white British, with more females than males. Vaccination with two AZD1222 doses was followed by a rise in Spike-specific TCR breadth and depth. Within unmutated variant regions lay the reported targets of nearly half of spike-specific TCRs. Among AZD1222 vaccinees, only six were seropositive at baseline.

The assay was immunoSEQ multiplex PCR, and TCRdb's table has in-frame clones only and misses some. The table lists 150,000 to 200,000 clones, around 95% of them singletons. Trimming left V 6 bases short and J 3 bases short, with 12 bases between. The CDR3 consists of 14 residues. Germline V gene sequence: CDR1 MNHEY, CDR2 SVGAGI. The rearrangement uses TRBV6-5 and TRBJ1-5; D remains unclear. Sequenced here: peripheral blood, sampled on day 0 of AZD1222 vaccination. This TCR was sampled from an adult in good health. As DNA, the CDR3 is TGTGCCAGCAGCCTATACAGCATCAATCAGCCCCAGCATTTT. Its translation is CASSLYSINQPQHF.